This TCR beta chain was recorded in a study of T cell responses to AZD1222 COVID-19 vaccine. Findings of the study overall: Only a handful of AZD1222 recipients were seropositive at baseline.

Using immunoSEQ multiplex PCR, the repertoire was profiled, and TCRdb retains in-frame clones only, with some absent. The table records 130,000 or so clones, roughly nine tenths of them present only once. This clone has only a few counts. Its target is not known. The CDR3 length is 12 residues. V was trimmed by 3 bases and J by 4 bases, leaving 7 bases between them. CDR1 is LNHDA and CDR2 is SQIVND in the germline V gene (reference sequence). V is TRBV19 and J is TRBJ2-7, with D possibly being TRBD1 (6 bases). The receptor comes from an adult in good health. The sample in question was peripheral blood, obtained on day 0 of AZD1222 vaccination. The CDR3 DNA reads as TGTGCCAGTAGTATGGGGGCATACGAGCAGTACTTC. As protein: CASSMGAYEQYF.